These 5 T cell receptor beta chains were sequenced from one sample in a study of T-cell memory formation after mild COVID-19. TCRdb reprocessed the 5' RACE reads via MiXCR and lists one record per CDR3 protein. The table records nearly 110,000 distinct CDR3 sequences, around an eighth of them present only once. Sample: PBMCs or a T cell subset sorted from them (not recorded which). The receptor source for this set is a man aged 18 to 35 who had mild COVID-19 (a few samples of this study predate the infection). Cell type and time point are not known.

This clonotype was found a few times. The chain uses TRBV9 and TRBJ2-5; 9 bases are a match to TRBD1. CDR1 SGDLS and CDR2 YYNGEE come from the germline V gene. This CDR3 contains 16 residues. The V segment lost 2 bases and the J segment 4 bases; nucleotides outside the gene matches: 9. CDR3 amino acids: CASSVRTGDLGETQYF. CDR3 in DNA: TGTGCCAGCAGCGTCCGGACAGGGGATTTAGGAGAGACCCAGTACTTC.

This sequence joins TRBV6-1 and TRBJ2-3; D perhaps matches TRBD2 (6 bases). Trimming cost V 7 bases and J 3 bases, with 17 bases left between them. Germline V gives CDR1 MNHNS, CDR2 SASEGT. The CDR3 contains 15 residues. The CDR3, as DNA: TGTGCCAGCACCAAAAGGGCAGGGAGGACAGATACGCAGTATTTT. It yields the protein CASTKRAGRTDTQYF.

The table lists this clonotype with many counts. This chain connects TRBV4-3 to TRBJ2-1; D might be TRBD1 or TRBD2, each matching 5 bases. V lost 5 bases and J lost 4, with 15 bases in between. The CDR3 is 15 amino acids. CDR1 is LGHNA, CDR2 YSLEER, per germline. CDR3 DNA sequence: TGCGCCAGCAGCGGTGGGACGGCCCGATACAATGAGCAGTTCTTC. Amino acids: CASSGGTARYNEQFF.

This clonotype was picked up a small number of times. CDR3 sequence reads: CASSQDKRTGPYEQYV. CDR3 in DNA: TGTGCCAGCAGCCAAGATAAGAGGACAGGTCCCTACGAGCAGTACGTC. The V and J genes are TRBV14 and TRBJ2-7; 7 bases are shared with TRBD1. CDR1 SGHDN and CDR2 FVKESK come from the germline V gene. The junction had 7 bases not matched to a gene; V was cut back by 0 bases and J by 2 bases. CDR3 length: 16 amino acids.

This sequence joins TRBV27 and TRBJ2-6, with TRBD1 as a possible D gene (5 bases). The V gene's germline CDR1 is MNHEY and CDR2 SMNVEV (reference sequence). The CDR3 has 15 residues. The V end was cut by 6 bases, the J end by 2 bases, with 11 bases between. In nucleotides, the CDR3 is TGTGCCAGCAGCCCTGACAGTACTGGGGCCAACGTCCTGACTTTC. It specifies CASSPDSTGANVLTF.